The next 15 T cell receptor beta chains were all read from a single sample in a study of CD8+CD57+ T cells in acquired aplastic anemia. For CDR3 and TCR beta VDJ profiling, genomic DNA was the template used. TCRdb re-derived calls from the reads in MiXCR, one entry per CDR3 protein. The profile shows about 210,000 distinct CDR3 sequences, roughly 57% of them singletons. The source material was sorted CD4+, CD8+, or CD8+CD57+ T cells (not recorded which) from PBMCs. All receptors come from a human donor in good health.

In its sample, this clonotype was seen once. The gene calls are TRBV24-1 and TRBJ2-1, with D perhaps assigned TRBD1 or TRBD2 (8 bases each). From germline, CDR1 is KGHDR and CDR2 SFDVKD. The ends were cut back, 7 bases at V and 10 bases at J, with 13 bases in the middle. The length of the CDR3 is 12 residues. CDR3 residues: CATSGGDREQFF. The DNA of the CDR3 is TGTGCCACCAGCGGGGGGGACAGGGAGCAGTTCTTC.

This clonotype was recorded a few times. The J gene is TRBJ1-1, the V gene TRBV7-8; D is possibly TRBD1 (5 bases). Germline CDR1 and CDR2: SGHVS and FQNEAQ. The CDR3 totals 15 residues. V lost 5 bases, J lost 0 bases, and 13 bases lay in between. The CDR3 reads CASSQDSNLNTEAFF. The CDR3 region has the DNA TGTGCCAGCAGCCAAGACAGTAACCTGAACACTGAAGCTTTCTTT.

Only one count was recorded for this clonotype. The chain combines TRBV2 with TRBJ1-2; 8 bases agree with TRBD1. Germline CDR1 SNHLY, CDR2 FYNNEI. The CDR3 spans 13 residues. V lost 6 bases, J lost 8 bases, and 8 bases stayed unmatched. CDR3 protein: CASRPGQGRGYTF. Written as DNA, the CDR3 is TGTGCCAGCAGGCCCGGACAGGGAAGGGGCTACACCTTC.

This chain connects TRBV20-1 to TRBJ2-7; perhaps TRBD2 as D (6 bases). Trimming pared 7 bases from V and 2 bases from J, leaving 18 bases between. This CDR3 is 14 amino acids long. CDR1 and CDR2 from the germline V gene are DFQATT and SNEGSKA (reference sequence). CDR3 sequence: CSDSDPGAPYEQYF. CDR3 DNA: TGCAGTGATTCGGACCCGGGAGCGCCCTACGAGCAGTACTTC.

This clonotype has just a few counts. This rearrangement joins TRBV2 to TRBJ2-5; TRBD1 agrees at 7 bases. V lost 7 bases, J lost 4 bases, and 3 bases stayed unmatched. Germline CDR1 SNHLY, CDR2 FYNNEI. The CDR3 is made up of 12 amino acids. The CDR3 loop is CASTRQGETQYF. CDR3 coding DNA: TGTGCCAGCACAAGACAGGGAGAGACCCAGTACTTC.

This chain links TRBV2 with TRBJ2-7, with unresolved D. V was clipped by 2 bases and J by 4 bases, with 6 bases between them. The CDR3 length is 12 residues. CDR1 and CDR2 (germline): SNHLY, FYNNEI. CDR3 in DNA: TGTGCCAGCAGTGAATCGGTATACGAGCAGTACTTC. Encoded protein: CASSESVYEQYF. Using reference TRBV2 and TRBJ2-7 for the parts outside the CDR3, the full variable domain is EPEVTQTPSHQVTQMGQEVILRCVPISNHLYFYWYRQILGQKVEFLVSFYNNEISEKSEIFDDQFSVERPDGSNFTLKIRSTKLEDSAMYFCASSESVYEQYFGPGTRLTVT.

The V gene is TRBV10-3, the J gene TRBJ1-6; 8 positions agree with TRBD1. This CDR3 is built from 15 residues. The germline CDR1 and CDR2 sequences are ENHRY and SYGVKD. V shed 6 bases and J 2 bases; nucleotides not matched to a gene: 3. CDR3: CAIRTGEAYNSPLHF. Here the CDR3 DNA reads TGTGCCATCAGGACAGGGGAGGCCTATAATTCACCCCTCCACTTT.

For the CDR3, the DNA is TGCGCCAGCAGCTTGGCAGGGGATGGTCAGCCCCAGCATTTT. Translated: CASSLAGDGQPQHF. The chain joins TRBV5-1 to TRBJ1-5, with a possible D match to TRBD1 (6 bases). Germline CDR1 is SGHRS and CDR2 is YFSETQ. V dropped 0 bases and J dropped 6 bases, with 10 bases sitting between them. The CDR3 is made up of 14 amino acids.

The chain joins TRBV10-3 to TRBJ1-2; D may be TRBD1 (6 bases). Germline V gene data show CDR1 as ENHRY and CDR2 as SYGVKD. V was trimmed by 7 bases and J by 3 bases, leaving 21 bases between them. The CDR3 length is 16 residues. The DNA for the CDR3 is TGTGCCATCACCGAGGGTGGTACAGGGACGGACTATGGCTACACCTTC. Its protein is CAITEGGTGTDYGYTF.

The rearrangement uses TRBV20-1 and TRBJ1-3; weak D call: TRBD1 (5 bases). V was shortened by 2 bases and J by 6 bases, with 11 bases between the two germline ends. CDR1 and CDR2 (germline): DFQATT, SNEGSKA (reference sequence). This CDR3 region has 13 residues. The CDR3 protein is CSARQGSENTIYF. In DNA form, the CDR3 reads TGCAGTGCTAGACAGGGATCGGAAAACACCATATATTTT.

V usage is TRBV6-5 and J usage is TRBJ1-6; D is unclear. Trimming pared 3 bases from V and 7 bases from J, leaving 10 bases between. The CDR3 totals 14 residues. Germline V lookup: CDR1 MNHEY, CDR2 SVGAGI. CDR3 in amino acids: CASSYGALNSPLHF. CDR3 bases: TGTGCCAGCAGTTATGGTGCTCTAAATTCACCCCTCCACTTT.

The chain employs TRBV10-2 and TRBJ2-3; 8 positions agree with TRBD1. Germline CDR1 WSHSY, CDR2 SAAADI. The CDR3 has 13 amino acids. Germline trimming cut 7 bases from V and 10 bases from J; bases unmatched to any gene: 10. CDR3 DNA sequence: TGCGCCAGCACCCCGGACAGGGTATTCTCGCAGTATTTT. This translates into CASTPDRVFSQYF.

The V gene is TRBV10-3, the J gene TRBJ2-7; either TRBD1 or TRBD2 may fit D (6 bases each). Germline loops: CDR1 ENHRY, CDR2 SYGVKD. Trimming took off 3 bases at V and 0 bases at J, with 21 bases between the two ends. The CDR3 covers 18 residues. DNA for the CDR3: TGTGCCATCAGTGAAGGGGGAAGGGGGGCTACGGACTCCTACGAGCAGTACTTC. It translates to CAISEGGRGATDSYEQYF.

The chain carries TRBV7-2 and TRBJ2-1, with 8 bases matching TRBD1. CDR3 length equals 18 residues. Germline V lookup: CDR1 SGHTA, CDR2 FQGNSA. V dropped 3 bases and J dropped 2; count of bases not matched to a gene: 12. CDR3 region: CASSFLNRDRLPYNEQFF. CDR3 nucleotides: TGTGCCAGCAGCTTTTTAAACCGGGACAGGCTCCCCTACAATGAGCAGTTCTTC.

Many counts were recorded for this clonotype. The J gene is TRBJ2-7, the V gene TRBV9; D is unresolved. Germline V gene data show CDR1 as SGDLS and CDR2 as YYNGEE. V was trimmed by 0 bases and J by 1 base, leaving 5 bases between them. This CDR3 has 13 amino acids. CDR3 DNA: TGTGCCAGCAGCGTAGGTGTTTCCTACGAGCAGTACTTC. Protein product: CASSVGVSYEQYF. Full variable domain (remainder filled in from reference TRBV9 and TRBJ2-7): DSGVTQTPKHLITATGQRVTLRCSPRSGDLSVYWYQQSLDQGLQFLIQYYNGEERAKGNILERFSAQQFPDLHSELNLSSLELGDSALYFCASSVGVSYEQYFGPGTRLTVT.